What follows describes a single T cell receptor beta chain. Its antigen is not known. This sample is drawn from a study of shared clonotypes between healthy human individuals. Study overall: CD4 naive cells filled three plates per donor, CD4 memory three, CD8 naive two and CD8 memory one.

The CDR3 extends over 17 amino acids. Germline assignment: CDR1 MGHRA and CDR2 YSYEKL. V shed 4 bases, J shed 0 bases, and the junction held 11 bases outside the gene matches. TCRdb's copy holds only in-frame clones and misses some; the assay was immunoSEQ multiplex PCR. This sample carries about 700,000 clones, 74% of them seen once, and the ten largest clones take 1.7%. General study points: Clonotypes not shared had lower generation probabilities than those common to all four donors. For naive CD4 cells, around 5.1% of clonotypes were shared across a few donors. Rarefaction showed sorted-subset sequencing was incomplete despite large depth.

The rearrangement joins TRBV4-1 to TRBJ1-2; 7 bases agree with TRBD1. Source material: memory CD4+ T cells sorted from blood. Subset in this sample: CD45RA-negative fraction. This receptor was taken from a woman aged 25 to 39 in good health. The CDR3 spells CASSPQQGPPSNYGYTF. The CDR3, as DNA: TGCGCCAGCAGCCCTCAACAGGGGCCTCCTTCTAACTATGGCTACACCTTC.